Below are 8 T cell receptor beta chains sequenced from a single sample in a study of alternative splicing in chronic myeloid leukemia remission. About the study: Trial remission samples were taken at major or complete molecular response, at 12 or 24 months.

Each library started from around 1 ug total RNA with poly-A enrichment. TCRdb re-called the bulk RNA-seq reads, yielding one record per CDR3 amino acid sequence without DNA. The sample contains about 150 distinct CDR3 sequences, roughly 97% of which appear only once. Sequences were derived from PBMCs or total blood leukocytes (not recorded which), sampled during remission. These TCRs come from an adult with chronic myeloid leukemia.

This chain connects TRBV20-1 to TRBJ1-2; TCRdb calls TRBD1, which cannot be checked without DNA. Germline V lookup: CDR1 DFQATT, CDR2 SNEGSKA (reference sequence). The CDR3 loop spans 14 amino acids. The CDR3 spells CSARTGGEDYGYTF.

This chain connects TRBV5-5 to TRBJ2-1; TCRdb's D call of TRBD1 is untestable without DNA. Germline CDR1 reads SGHKS; CDR2 reads YYEKEE (reference sequence). There are 13 residues in the CDR3. The CDR3 reads CASSTDRGNEQFF.

The J gene is TRBJ2-3, the V gene TRBV5-4; TCRdb lists TRBD2, though no DNA is available to test this call. Germline CDR1 SGHNT, CDR2 YYREEE (reference sequence). The CDR3 contains 18 residues. CDR3: CASSLGPGVDTLTDTQYF.

The chain uses TRBV7-2 and TRBJ2-3; there is no DNA to check the TCRdb D call of TRBD2. This CDR3 spans 18 amino acids. The germline V gene has CDR1 SGHTA and CDR2 FQGNSA. The CDR3 region is CASSPGGGGSRGTDTQYF.

This sequence joins TRBV18 and TRBJ2-3; absent DNA, TCRdb's TRBD2 call cannot be checked. The CDR3 has 14 residues. CDR1 KGHSH and CDR2 LQKENI come from the germline V gene. The CDR3 sequence is CASSPSGATDTQYF.

The rearrangement joins TRBV29-1 to TRBJ1-1. Germline CDR1 and CDR2: SQVTM and ANQGSEA. This CDR3 region has 12 residues. The CDR3 protein is CSVVLGSPVAFF.

The rearrangement joins TRBV28 to TRBJ2-3; TCRdb gives TRBD2 as the D gene, but with no DNA this cannot be confirmed. The V gene's germline CDR1 is MDHEN and CDR2 SYDVKM. There are 15 residues in the CDR3. CDR3 sequence reads: CASSPPGGNTDTQYF.

The chain carries TRBV29-1 and TRBJ2-1; TCRdb returns TRBD2, unconfirmable since there is no DNA. CDR3 length equals 14 residues. Germline-derived CDR1 and CDR2 are SQVTM and ANQGSEA. The CDR3 is CSVLGGSERNEQFF.